These 10 T cell receptor beta chains originate from one sample sequenced in a study of T cell responses to AZD1222 COVID-19 vaccine listed by TCRdb under 2021. The library was obtained by the immunoSEQ multiplex PCR assay. As stored in TCRdb, this immuneACCESS dataset retains in-frame rearrangements with V and J assigned. A fraction of the clones does not appear; measured against another copy, unresolved V genes explain less than half of the discrepancy, and the remainder lacks a known reason. In all, the sample holds about 110,000 clones, and approximately 88% of those were seen once. Over 4.5% of the sample comes from the top ten. Read against the paper, the sample's time point label means: baseline before first vaccination. This specimen was peripheral blood, taken on day 0 of AZD1222 vaccination. The receptor source for this set is an adult in good health.

The chain recombines TRBV9 with TRBJ2-3; D might be TRBD1 (5 bases). Germline CDR1 reads SGDLS; CDR2 reads YYNGEE. V lost 4 bases, J lost 4 bases, and 13 bases lay in between. This CDR3 contains 14 residues. This CDR3 is CASSTRVFADTQYF. The CDR3 DNA follows: TGTGCCAGCAGCACCAGGGTTTTCGCAGATACGCAGTATTTT.

V gene TRBV6-2 or TRBV6-3 combines with J gene TRBJ1-2, with a possible D match to TRBD1 (6 bases). There are 15 residues in the CDR3. The V and J ends lost 3 bases and 3 bases respectively, with 14 bases between them. Germline CDR1 MNHEY, CDR2 SVGEGT. The CDR3, as DNA: TGTGCCAGCAGTTATTCGACAGGATCTTACTATGGCTACACCTTC. It codes for CASSYSTGSYYGYTF.

This CDR3 is CASTYETASNEKLFF. The CDR3 coding sequence is TGTGCCAGCACCTATGAGACCGCCTCTAATGAAAAACTGTTTTTT. This chain connects TRBV25-1 to TRBJ1-4; no reliable D call. The CDR3 is 15 residues long. Trimming took 7 bases from V and 3 from J, leaving 15 bases between them. CDR1 is MGHDK and CDR2 is SYGVNS in the germline V gene.

V and J are TRBV27 and TRBJ1-2; the match to TRBD1 covers 7 bases. This CDR3 has 15 amino acids. Germline trimming cut 5 bases from V and 8 bases from J; bases unmatched to any gene: 14. Germline V gene sequence: CDR1 MNHEY, CDR2 SMNVEV (reference sequence). CDR3 amino acids: CASSLQGMTGGGYTF. Here the CDR3 DNA reads TGTGCCAGCAGTCTACAGGGGATGACTGGGGGGGGCTACACCTTC.

CDR3 coding DNA: TGTGCCAGCAGCCATCAACAGGCGAACACTGAAGCTTTCTTT. Its protein product is CASSHQQANTEAFF. J is TRBJ1-1 and V is TRBV3-1 (or the pseudogene TRBV3-2); a weak D match, TRBD1 (5 bases). Germline-derived CDR1 and CDR2 are LGHDT and YNNKEL (reference sequence). This CDR3 region has 14 residues. Between the trimmed V and J ends, which lost 3 bases and 1 base, there was a span of 9 bases.

The rearrangement joins TRBV6-5 to TRBJ1-3; D is ambiguous. The CDR3 has 15 residues. Germline CDR1 reads MNHEY; CDR2 reads SVGAGI. V was shortened by 6 bases and J by 2 bases, with 14 bases between the two germline ends. The CDR3 loop is CASREEGKTGNTIYF. The DNA for the CDR3 is TGTGCCAGCAGAGAGGAGGGAAAGACTGGAAACACCATATATTTT.

This clone was seen only a few times. J is TRBJ1-2 and V is TRBV4-3; 9 bases map to TRBD1. Germline V gene data show CDR1 as LGHNA and CDR2 as YSLEER. The trim removed 3 bases at V and 2 bases at J, leaving 4 bases unmatched. The CDR3 runs to 15 residues. DNA of the CDR3: TGCGCCAGCAGCCAGGCCGGGACAGGGAACTATGGCTACACCTTC. Residues: CASSQAGTGNYGYTF.

The V and J genes are TRBV6-6 and TRBJ2-3; 10 bases are a match to TRBD2. The CDR3 contains 15 residues. Trimming at V came to 5 bases and at J to 6 bases, leaving 8 bases not matched to a gene. Germline lookup yields CDR1 MNHNY and CDR2 SVGAGI (reference sequence). The CDR3 sequence is CASSLAGVLGDTQYF. DNA of the CDR3: TGTGCCAGCAGTCTAGCGGGGGTCCTCGGGGATACGCAGTATTTT.

The V gene is TRBV6-2 or TRBV6-3, the J gene TRBJ2-2; 7 positions match TRBD2. The CDR3 spans 16 residues. V trimming: 0 bases; J trimming: 5 bases; junction bases outside the gene matches: 6. The germline V gene encodes CDR1 MNHEY and CDR2 SVGEGT. CDR3: CASSYSGRAGTGELFF. For the CDR3, the DNA is TGTGCCAGCAGTTACTCTGGGAGGGCTGGGACCGGGGAGCTGTTTTTT.

The chain recombines TRBV3-1 (or the pseudogene TRBV3-2) with TRBJ1-2, with D tentatively TRBD1 (5 bases). The CDR3 is 16 residues long. CDR1 LGHDT and CDR2 YNNKEL come from the germline V gene (reference sequence). V dropped 4 bases and J dropped 4 bases, with 19 bases sitting between them. CDR3 in amino acids: CASSLTTARVAYGYTF. In DNA form, the CDR3 reads TGTGCCAGCAGCCTAACGACAGCCCGCGTTGCCTATGGCTACACCTTC.